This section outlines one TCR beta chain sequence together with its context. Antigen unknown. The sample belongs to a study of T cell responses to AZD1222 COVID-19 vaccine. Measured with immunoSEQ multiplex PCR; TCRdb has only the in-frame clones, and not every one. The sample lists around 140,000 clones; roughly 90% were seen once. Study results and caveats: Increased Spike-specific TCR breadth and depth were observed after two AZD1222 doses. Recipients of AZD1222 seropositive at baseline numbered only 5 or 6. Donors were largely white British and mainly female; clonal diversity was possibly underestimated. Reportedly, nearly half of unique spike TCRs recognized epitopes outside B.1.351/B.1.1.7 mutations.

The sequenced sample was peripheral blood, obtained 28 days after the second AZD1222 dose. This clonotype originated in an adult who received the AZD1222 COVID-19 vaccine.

The chain's CDR3 is CASSRGQGPGYTF. The CDR3 nucleotides read TGTGCCAGCAGCCGGGGACAGGGGCCTGGCTACACCTTC. The chain couples TRBV3-1 (or the pseudogene TRBV3-2) to TRBJ1-2; 10 bases line up with TRBD1. The CDR3 has 13 amino acids. V trimming: 4 bases; J trimming: 7 bases; junction bases outside the gene matches: 3. Germline-derived CDR1 and CDR2 are LGHDT and YNNKEL (reference sequence).